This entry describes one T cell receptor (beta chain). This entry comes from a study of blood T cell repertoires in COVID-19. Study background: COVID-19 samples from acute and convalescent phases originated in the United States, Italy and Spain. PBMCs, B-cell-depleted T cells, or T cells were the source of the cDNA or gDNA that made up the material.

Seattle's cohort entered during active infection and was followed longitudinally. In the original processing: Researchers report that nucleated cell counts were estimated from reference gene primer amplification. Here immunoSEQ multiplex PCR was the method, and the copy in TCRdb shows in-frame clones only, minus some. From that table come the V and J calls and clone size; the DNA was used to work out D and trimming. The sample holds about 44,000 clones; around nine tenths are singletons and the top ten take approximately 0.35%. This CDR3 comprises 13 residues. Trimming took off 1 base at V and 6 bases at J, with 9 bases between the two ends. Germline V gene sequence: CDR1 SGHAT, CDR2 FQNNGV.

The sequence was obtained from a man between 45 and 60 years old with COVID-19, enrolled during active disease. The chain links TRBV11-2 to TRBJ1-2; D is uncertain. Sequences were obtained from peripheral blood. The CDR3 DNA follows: TGTGCCAGCAGCTTAGGCTACGAAGATGGCTACACCTTC. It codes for CASSLGYEDGYTF.